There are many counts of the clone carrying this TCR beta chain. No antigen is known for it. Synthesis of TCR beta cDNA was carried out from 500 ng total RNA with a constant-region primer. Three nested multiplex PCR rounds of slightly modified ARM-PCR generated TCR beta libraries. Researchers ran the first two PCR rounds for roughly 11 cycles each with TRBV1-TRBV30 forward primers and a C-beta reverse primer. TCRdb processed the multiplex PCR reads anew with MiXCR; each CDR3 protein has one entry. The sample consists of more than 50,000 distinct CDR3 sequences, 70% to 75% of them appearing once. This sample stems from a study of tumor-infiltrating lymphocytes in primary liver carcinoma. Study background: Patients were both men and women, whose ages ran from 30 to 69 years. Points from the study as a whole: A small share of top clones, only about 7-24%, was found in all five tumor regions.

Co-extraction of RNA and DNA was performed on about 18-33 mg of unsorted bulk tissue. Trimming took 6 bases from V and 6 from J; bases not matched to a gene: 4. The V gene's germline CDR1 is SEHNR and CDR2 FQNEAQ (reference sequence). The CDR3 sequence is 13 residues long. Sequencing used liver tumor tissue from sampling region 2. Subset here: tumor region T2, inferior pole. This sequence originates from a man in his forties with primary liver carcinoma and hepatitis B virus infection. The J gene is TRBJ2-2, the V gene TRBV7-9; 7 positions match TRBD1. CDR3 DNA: TGTGCCAGCAGTTCTCAGGGGGCCGGGGAGCTGTTTTTT. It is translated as CASSSQGAGELFF. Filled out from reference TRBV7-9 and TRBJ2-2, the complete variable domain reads DTGVSQNPRHKITKRGQNVTFRCDPISEHNRLYWYRQTLGQGPEFLTYFQNEAQLEKSRLLSDRFSAERPKGSFSTLEIQRTEQGDSAMYLCASSSQGAGELFFGEGSRLTVL.